This TCR beta chain was sequenced in a study of beta chain features in type 1 diabetes. Reverse transcription of all isolated RNA meant that expressed TCRB transcripts were sequenced. Produced via immunoSEQ multiplex PCR; TCRdb's table is partial and in-frame only. The sample holds under 400,000 clones, around 13% seen once. The CDR3 runs to 16 residues. In germline, CDR1 is SGHVS, CDR2 FQNEAQ. Trimming took 1 base from V and 5 from J, leaving 14 bases between them. This clone showed up just a few times. Sequencing input: naive CD4+ T cells from blood. This clonotype was sampled from a young man in good health. The chain links TRBV7-8 to TRBJ2-2, with D perhaps TRBD2 (6 bases). The CDR3 loop is CASSLGGAGRTGELFF. In DNA, the CDR3 is TGTGCCAGCAGCTTAGGAGGCGCGGGAAGGACCGGGGAGCTGTTTTTT.